The rows below give T cell receptor beta chains drawn from one sample of a study of beta chain features in type 1 diabetes. The data were produced by immunoSEQ multiplex PCR, yet TCRdb's version contains in-frame clones alone and is incomplete. The table has approximately 400,000 clones, over 13% seen once. Sequencing input: naive CD4+ T cells from blood. The receptors stem from a woman between 18 and 30 years old in good health. Both conserved end residues are part of each CDR3.

TRBV4-3 CASSQEGVGLARRGEQFF
TRBV27 CASGERENEQFF
TRBV5-4 CASSTGTRIYEQYF
TRBV30 CAWSGVAEAFF
TRBV7-2 CASSFLAGGVGEQYF
TRBV19 CASSIAGEQYF
TRBV28 CASSLGLGTGSDTQYF
TRBV14 CASSPGTGGKETQYF
TRBV4-1 CASSQLGQGTAKNIQYF
TRBV19 CASRAATGAHTEAFF
TRBV6-1 CASSTYEQYF
TRBV7-8 CASSFSNRGMSGNTIYF
TRBV4-2 CASSQGGQNYGYTF
TRBV28 CASSFQRSGPSGQQFF
TRBV5-1 CASSFGGDTGELFF
TRBV5-1 CASSPRTGGYQETQYF
TRBV30 CAWSTTFQPQHF
TRBV30 CAWSAGTSGIGSVQYF
TRBV28 CASSRGTGGNTEAFF
TRBV10-3 CAISEPTSGRASYNEQFF
TRBV27 CASSYIGGEAFF
TRBV18 CASSPRQGIGPYEQYF
TRBV10-3 CAISEPGGTQYF
TRBV11-2 CASSAQVLVGANVLTF
TRBV6-6 CASSYSGGAYNEQFF
TRBV11-2 CASSPTTVHEQFF
TRBV5-1 CASSLQGVPGELFF
TRBV29-1 CSVGSTGGTFTADTQYF
TRBV29-1 CSVADLSYEQYF
TRBV7-2 CASRGDNSYEQYF
TRBV18 CASSPEGLPYGYTF
TRBV7-9 CASSLAPQGTQYF
TRBV2 CASSYASYEQYF
TRBV28 CASSLRLGGTEAFF
TRBV28 CASRTDRGRPYEQYF
TRBV27 CASRKAGGKETQYF
TRBV29-1 CSVDLTGHSTDTQYF
TRBV28 CASSIFRDRAYEQFF
TRBV28 CASSPGGSGSTRETQYF
TRBV29-1 CSVPGQGFNEQYF
TRBV11-1 CASSAPGTSSKQYF
TRBV29-1 CSVEDRAQTQYF
TRBV27 CASSLAGSGEQYF
TRBV9 CASSGGPGFGANVLTF
TRBV10-3 CAISEREKTGEQYF
TRBV30 CAWTGRPNEKLFF
TRBV4-3 CASSQSGPGGSDGYTF
TRBV5-1 CASSFGGGNTEAFF
TRBV7-9 CASSLASLAGATQYF